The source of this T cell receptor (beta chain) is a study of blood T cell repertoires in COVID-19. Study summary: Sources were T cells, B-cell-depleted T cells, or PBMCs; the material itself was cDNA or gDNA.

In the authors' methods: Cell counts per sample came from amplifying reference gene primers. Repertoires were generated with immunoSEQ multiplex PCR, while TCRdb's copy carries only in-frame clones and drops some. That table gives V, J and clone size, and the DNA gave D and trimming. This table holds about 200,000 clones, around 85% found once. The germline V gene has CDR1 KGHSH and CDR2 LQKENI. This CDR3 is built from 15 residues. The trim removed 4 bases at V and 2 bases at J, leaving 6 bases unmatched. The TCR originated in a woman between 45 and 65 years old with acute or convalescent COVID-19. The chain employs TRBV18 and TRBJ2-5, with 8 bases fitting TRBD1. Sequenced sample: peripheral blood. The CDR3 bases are TGTGCCAGCTCACTCACAGGGGGAGATCAAGAGACCCAGTACTTC. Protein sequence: CASSLTGGDQETQYF.